The T cell receptor (beta chain) described here comes from a study of T cell repertoires in cytomegalovirus infection. Study-wide context: Recently identified HLA-C-restricted CMV epitopes were used, and well-studied HLA-B-restricted CMV epitopes were used as well.

Germline values: CDR1 MNHEY, CDR2 SVGAGI. The CDR3 contains 12 residues. The V and J ends lost 4 bases and 8 bases, in that order; junction bases with no gene match: 4. TCRdb analysed the reads with MiXCR anew, one entry per CDR3 protein. Of approximately 1,000,000 distinct CDR3 sequences listed, roughly 30% are singletons. This clonotype showed up just a few times. The antigen is unknown. This TCR was recovered from a human donor in good health (CMV status not recorded). Some clones in this sample may be carry-over from other donors' samples. Sequenced here: cultured CD8+ T cells from PBMCs, sampled from culture after CMV antigen stimulation. This chain connects TRBV6-5 to TRBJ1-2, with 7 bases fitting TRBD1. In nucleotides, the CDR3 is TGTGCCAGCAGTTTCAGGGGGAAGGGCTACACCTTC. This codes for CASSFRGKGYTF.